One sample yielded the 10 T cell receptor beta chains listed below, sequenced in a study of T cell responses to AZD1222 COVID-19 vaccine. Method: immunoSEQ multiplex PCR; TCRdb's copy keeps in-frame clones and lacks some. The sample records 140,000 to 150,000 clones, under 95% being singletons. The sample consisted of peripheral blood, taken on day 0 of AZD1222 vaccination. The receptors derive from an adult in good health.

The J gene is TRBJ1-5, the V gene TRBV4-2; D gene uncertain. This CDR3 has 15 amino acids. CDR1 and CDR2 from the germline V gene are LGHNA and YNFKEQ. Deletions cut 4 bases from V and 2 bases from J, with 12 bases between. CDR3 amino acids: CASSRTTTGNQPQHF. CDR3 sequence (DNA): TGTGCCAGCAGCCGCACAACCACCGGCAATCAGCCCCAGCATTTT.

The chain couples TRBV5-1 to TRBJ1-1, with 9 bases matching TRBD1. J was trimmed by 7 bases and V by 3 bases; bases with no gene match: 13. The CDR3 spans 16 residues. Germline CDR1 is SGHRS and CDR2 is YFSETQ. CDR3 DNA: TGCGCCAGCAGCTCCCAACAGGGGGCGCTTAAGGTTGAAGCTTTCTTT. Its protein product is CASSSQQGALKVEAFF.

The J gene is TRBJ1-6, the V gene TRBV5-4; maybe TRBD1 (5 bases). CDR1 SGHNT and CDR2 YYREEE come from the germline V gene (reference sequence). V was cut by 0 bases and J by 8 bases, with 12 bases left in between. CDR3 size: 15 residues. The CDR3 spells CASSLAPGGDSPLHF. The CDR3 coding sequence is TGTGCCAGCAGCTTGGCCCCCGGGGGGGATTCACCCCTCCACTTT.

The CDR3 DNA reads TGTGCCAGCTCACGGCCCTCGACCAATGAGCAGTTCTTC. It encodes CASSRPSTNEQFF. J is TRBJ2-1 and V is TRBV18; D unresolved. V was cut by 4 bases and J by 6 bases, with 10 bases left in between. This CDR3 has 13 residues. Looked up from germline, CDR1 is KGHSH and CDR2 is LQKENI.

The V gene is TRBV2, the J gene TRBJ1-5; D call uncertain. The CDR3 runs 13 residues. V lost 7 bases and J 3 bases, leaving 10 bases between the germline ends. CDR1 and CDR2 from the germline V gene are SNHLY and FYNNEI. DNA of the CDR3: TGTGCCAGCAACCGGGCCGACAATCAGCCCCAGCATTTT. As protein: CASNRADNQPQHF.

The V and J genes are TRBV11-1 and TRBJ2-3, with 7 bases aligning to TRBD2. CDR3 length: 16 amino acids. J gave up 0 bases and V 5 bases, and 8 bases lay outside the gene matches. The germline CDR1 and CDR2 sequences are SGHAT and FQDESV (reference sequence). CDR3 protein: CASSPGLHLSTDTQYF. The CDR3 nucleotides are TGTGCCAGCAGCCCGGGACTACACCTCAGCACAGATACGCAGTATTTT.

This rearrangement joins TRBV6-1 to TRBJ1-2; D call uncertain. V shed 1 base and J shed 4 bases, with 10 bases lying between them. Germline V gives CDR1 MNHNS, CDR2 SASEGT. The CDR3 has 14 residues. The CDR3 DNA reads TGTGCCAGCAGTGAAGGACCTTTAGGCTATGGCTACACCTTC. Translated, it gives CASSEGPLGYGYTF.

V is TRBV19 and J is TRBJ1-5, with 8 bases that match TRBD1. CDR1 and CDR2 from the germline V gene are LNHDA and SQIVND (reference sequence). The CDR3 runs to 14 residues. The J segment lost 5 bases and the V segment lost 7 bases, leaving 7 bases of the junction unmatched. This CDR3 is CASIRTGWDQPQHF. The CDR3 DNA follows: TGTGCCAGTATCCGGACAGGGTGGGATCAGCCCCAGCATTTT.

This chain links TRBV7-6 with TRBJ2-1; D not resolved. Germline V lookup: CDR1 SGHVS, CDR2 FNYEAQ. The CDR3 has 15 amino acids. The V end lost 5 bases, the J end lost 1 base, and 12 bases lay between the germline ends. CDR3 sequence: CASSIRKTSYNEQFF. Written as DNA, the CDR3 is TGTGCCAGCAGCATCAGAAAGACTTCCTACAATGAGCAGTTCTTC.

Here the CDR3 reads CASSVTSGSSYNEQFF. CDR3 coding DNA: TGTGCCAGCAGCGTGACTAGCGGGAGCTCCTACAATGAGCAGTTCTTC. V and J are TRBV9 and TRBJ2-1, with 12 bases identical to TRBD2. Trimming cost V 2 bases and J 0 bases; bases outside gene matches: 0. Germline loops: CDR1 SGDLS, CDR2 YYNGEE. There are 16 residues in the CDR3.